This T cell receptor beta chain was sequenced for a study of cytomegalovirus exposure and HLA in healthy donors. Study findings and constraints: Later analysis revealed greater clonal expansion in HLA-associated TCR beta chains than in equally common others. CMV serostatus was the sole immune exposure data available. Confirmation in vitro established that three CMV-associated chains were specific for CMV antigens.

About this clone itself: Antigen: not known.

Amplification used 60 Vbeta primers and 13 Jbeta primers. TCRdb's copy holds only in-frame clones and misses some; the assay was immunoSEQ multiplex PCR. The sample contains about 150,000 clones, 82% of which appear only once. Germline CDR1 and CDR2: SGHRS and YFSETQ. The CDR3 length is 16 residues. V shed 9 bases, J shed 0 bases, and the junction held 15 bases outside the gene matches. Sequenced input: PBMCs. This TCR came from a woman aged 50 to 60 in good health and CMV-seropositive. V usage is TRBV5-1 and J usage is TRBJ2-7, with 7 nucleotides matching TRBD1. Here the CDR3 DNA reads TGCGCCAAACGTGAGTACTGGGCAGGGGGCTCCTACGAGCAGTACTTC. This translates into CAKREYWAGGSYEQYF. The variable domain in full, completed from reference TRBV5-1 and TRBJ2-7, reads KAGVTQTPRYLIKTRGQQVTLSCSPISGHRSVSWYQQTPGQGLQFLFEYFSETQRNKGNFPGRFSGRQFSNSRSEMNVSTLELGDSALYLCAKREYWAGGSYEQYFGPGTRLTVT.